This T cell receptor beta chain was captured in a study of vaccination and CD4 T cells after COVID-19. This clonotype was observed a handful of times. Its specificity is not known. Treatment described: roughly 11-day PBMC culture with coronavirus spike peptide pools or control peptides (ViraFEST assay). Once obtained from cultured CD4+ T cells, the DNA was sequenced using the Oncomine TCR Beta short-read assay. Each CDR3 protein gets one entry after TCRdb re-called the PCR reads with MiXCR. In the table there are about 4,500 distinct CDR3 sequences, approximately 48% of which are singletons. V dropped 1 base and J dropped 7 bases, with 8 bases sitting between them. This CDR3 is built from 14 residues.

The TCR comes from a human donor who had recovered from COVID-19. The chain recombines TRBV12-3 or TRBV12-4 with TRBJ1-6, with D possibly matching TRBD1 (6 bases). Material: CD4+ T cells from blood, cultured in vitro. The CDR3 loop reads CASSLGTGNSPLHF. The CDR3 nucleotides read TGTGCCAGCAGTTTAGGTACAGGGAATTCACCCCTCCACTTT.